One and the same sample provided the 8 T cell receptor beta chains below, sequenced in a study of shared clonotypes between healthy human individuals (dated by TCRdb to 2018 to 2020). The library was produced with the immunoSEQ multiplex PCR assay. TCRdb re-hosts the immuneACCESS table, in-frame sequences only. Its copies lack some clones; in the studies checked, an unresolved V gene accounts for under half of them, and the cause for the rest is not known. The sample table records approximately 2,300,000 clones; 85% to 95% of these occur just once. 0.37% of the sample belongs to the ten largest clones. The source material was naive CD4+ T cells from PBMCs. The label giving this sample's cell subset or site can be read as: CD45RA+ positively selected. These receptors were collected from a man aged 18 to 29 in good health. Some clones in this sample may be carry-over from other donors' samples.

This chain uses TRBV4-2 with TRBJ1-2; 7 bases are a match to TRBD1. The CDR3 covers 14 residues. Germline values: CDR1 LGHNA, CDR2 YNFKEQ. Trimming took 0 bases from V and 4 from J; bases not matched to a gene: 2. CDR3 sequence: CASSQDPGGYGYTF. As DNA, the CDR3 is TGTGCCAGCAGCCAAGACCCAGGGGGCTATGGCTACACCTTC.

This chain joins TRBV5-5 and TRBJ1-1; D may be TRBD1 (5 bases). This CDR3 contains 17 residues. The germline gives CDR1 SGHKS, CDR2 YYEKEE (reference sequence). Trimming took off 0 bases at V and 6 bases at J, with 21 bases between the two ends. The CDR3 spells CASSLGWGRGSFPEAFF. For the CDR3, the DNA is TGTGCCAGCAGCTTGGGCTGGGGACGGGGTTCGTTCCCTGAAGCTTTCTTT.

This chain joins TRBV18 and TRBJ1-4, with 7 bases fitting TRBD1. The CDR3 runs to 15 residues. V shed 1 base and J 7 bases; nucleotides not matched to a gene: 6. Germline CDR1 KGHSH, CDR2 LQKENI. The CDR3 DNA reads as TGTGCCAGCTCACCACGGACAGGTAACGCTGAAAAACTGTTTTTT. Translating gives CASSPRTGNAEKLFF.

The V and J genes are TRBV28 and TRBJ1-1, with D perhaps TRBD1 (5 bases). Trimming took off 5 bases at V and 4 bases at J, with 23 bases between the two ends. This CDR3 is 17 amino acids long. Germline CDR1 and CDR2: MDHEN and SYDVKM. CDR3 loop: CASSIMRVRARSTEAFF. In DNA form, the CDR3 reads TGTGCCAGCAGTATAATGAGAGTCAGGGCGAGGAGCACTGAAGCTTTCTTT. The complete variable domain, with remaining parts taken from reference TRBV28 and TRBJ1-1, reads DVKVTQSSRYLVKRTGEKVFLECVQDMDHENMFWYRQDPGLGLRLIYFSYDVKMKEKGDIPEGYSVSREKKERFSLILESASTNQTSMYLCASSIMRVRARSTEAFFGQGTRLTVV.

The J gene is TRBJ1-2, the V gene TRBV5-6, with D uncertain. CDR3 length equals 15 residues. Trimming took off 7 bases at V and 2 bases at J, with 18 bases between the two ends. Germline V gene data show CDR1 as SGHDT and CDR2 as YYEEEE. The CDR3 DNA sequence: TGTGCCAGCGTCTCGAAAGGCGCGGCGAACTATGGCTACACCTTC. As protein: CASVSKGAANYGYTF.

The chain has TRBV30 and TRBJ1-1; D may be TRBD1 (6 bases). V lost 2 bases and J 5 bases, leaving 9 bases between the germline ends. CDR1 GTSNPN and CDR2 SVGIG come from the germline V gene (reference sequence). The CDR3 totals 12 residues. This CDR3 is CAWSRTVTEAFF. In DNA, the CDR3 is TGTGCCTGGAGTCGGACAGTGACTGAAGCTTTCTTT.

This clone was recorded a few times. The J gene is TRBJ1-1, the V gene TRBV27, with D possibly being TRBD1 (5 bases). Trimming took 6 bases from V and 5 from J, leaving 10 bases between them. The CDR3 spans 12 residues. CDR1 is MNHEY, CDR2 SMNVEV, per germline (reference sequence). The CDR3 reads CASRIDSTEAFF. The CDR3 DNA follows: TGTGCCAGCAGAATCGACAGTACTGAAGCTTTCTTT.

The V gene is TRBV30, the J gene TRBJ1-6, with TRBD1 matching 7 bases. Looked up from germline, CDR1 is GTSNPN and CDR2 is SVGIG (reference sequence). The CDR3 extends over 14 amino acids. V dropped 7 bases and J dropped 7; count of bases not matched to a gene: 10. CDR3 sequence: CAYAQGLNNSPLHF. CDR3 coding DNA: TGTGCCTACGCACAGGGGTTGAACAATTCACCCCTCCACTTT.